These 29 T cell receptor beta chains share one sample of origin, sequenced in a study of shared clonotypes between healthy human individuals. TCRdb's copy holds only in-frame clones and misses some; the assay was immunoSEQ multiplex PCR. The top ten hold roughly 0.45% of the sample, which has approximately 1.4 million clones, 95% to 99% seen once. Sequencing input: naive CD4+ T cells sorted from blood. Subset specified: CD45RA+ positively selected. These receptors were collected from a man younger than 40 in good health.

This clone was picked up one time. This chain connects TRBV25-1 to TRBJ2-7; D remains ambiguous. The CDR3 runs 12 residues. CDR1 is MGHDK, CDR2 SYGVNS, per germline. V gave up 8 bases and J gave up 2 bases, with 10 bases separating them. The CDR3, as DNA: TGTGCCAGCCTTGGACGTACCTACGAGCAGTACTTC. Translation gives CASLGRTYEQYF.

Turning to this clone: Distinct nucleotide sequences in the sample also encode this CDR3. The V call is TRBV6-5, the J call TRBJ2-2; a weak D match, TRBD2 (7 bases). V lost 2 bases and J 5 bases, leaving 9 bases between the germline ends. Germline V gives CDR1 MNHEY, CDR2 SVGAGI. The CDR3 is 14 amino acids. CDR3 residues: CASSYRGGTGELFF. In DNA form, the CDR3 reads TGTGCCAGCAGTTACAGGGGGGGAACCGGGGAGCTGTTTTTT.

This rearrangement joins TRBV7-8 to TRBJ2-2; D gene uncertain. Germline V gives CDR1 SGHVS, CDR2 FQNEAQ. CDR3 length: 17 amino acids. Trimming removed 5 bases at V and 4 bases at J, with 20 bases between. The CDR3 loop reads CASSHLPGRTGTGELFF. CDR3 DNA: TGTGCCAGCAGCCACCTGCCGGGCCGTACGGGCACCGGGGAGCTGTTTTTT.

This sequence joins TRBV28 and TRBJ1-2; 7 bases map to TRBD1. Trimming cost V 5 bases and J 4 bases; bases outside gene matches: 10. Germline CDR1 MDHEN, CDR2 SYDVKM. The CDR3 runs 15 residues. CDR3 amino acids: CASSIIGTALYGYTF. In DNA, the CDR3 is TGTGCCAGCAGTATAATAGGGACAGCCCTCTATGGCTACACCTTC.

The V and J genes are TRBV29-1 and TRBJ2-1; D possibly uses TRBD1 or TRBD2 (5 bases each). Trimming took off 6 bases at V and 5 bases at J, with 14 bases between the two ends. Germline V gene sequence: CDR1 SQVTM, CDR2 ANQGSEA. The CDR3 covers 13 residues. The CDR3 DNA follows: TGCAGCGTGCCGAGGGACGAAAACAATGAGCAGTTCTTC. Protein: CSVPRDENNEQFF.

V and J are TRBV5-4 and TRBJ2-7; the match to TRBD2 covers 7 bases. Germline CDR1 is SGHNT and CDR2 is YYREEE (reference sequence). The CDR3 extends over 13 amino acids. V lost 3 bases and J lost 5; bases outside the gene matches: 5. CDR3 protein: CASSSRGVDEQYF. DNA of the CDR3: TGTGCCAGCAGCTCCCGGGGGGTCGACGAGCAGTACTTC.

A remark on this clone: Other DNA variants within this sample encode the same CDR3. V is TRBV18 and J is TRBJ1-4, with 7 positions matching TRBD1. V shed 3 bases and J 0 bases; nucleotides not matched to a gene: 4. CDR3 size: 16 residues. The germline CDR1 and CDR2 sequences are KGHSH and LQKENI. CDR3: CASSPGQAATNEKLFF. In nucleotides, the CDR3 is TGTGCCAGCTCACCTGGACAGGCTGCAACTAATGAAAAACTGTTTTTT.

Here the CDR3 DNA reads TGTGCCAGCAGTCCCCGGGACACATTAAACACCATATATTTT. Its translation: CASSPRDTLNTIYF. The genes are TRBV28 and TRBJ1-3; D may be TRBD1 (6 bases). The germline V gene encodes CDR1 MDHEN and CDR2 SYDVKM. V lost 5 bases and J 6 bases, leaving 14 bases between the germline ends. The CDR3 runs to 14 residues.

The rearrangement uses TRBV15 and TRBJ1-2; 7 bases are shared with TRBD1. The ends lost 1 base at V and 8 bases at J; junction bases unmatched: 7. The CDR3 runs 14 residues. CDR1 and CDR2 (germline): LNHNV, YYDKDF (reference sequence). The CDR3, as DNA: TGTGCCACCAGCAGAGCGGGACAGACACAGGGCTACACCTTC. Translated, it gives CATSRAGQTQGYTF.

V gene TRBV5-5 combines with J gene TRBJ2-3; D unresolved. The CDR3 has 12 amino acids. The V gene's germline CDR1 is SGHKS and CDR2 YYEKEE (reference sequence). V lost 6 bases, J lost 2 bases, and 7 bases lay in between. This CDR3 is CASNLNTDTQYF. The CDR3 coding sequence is TGTGCCAGCAACCTCAACACAGATACGCAGTATTTT.

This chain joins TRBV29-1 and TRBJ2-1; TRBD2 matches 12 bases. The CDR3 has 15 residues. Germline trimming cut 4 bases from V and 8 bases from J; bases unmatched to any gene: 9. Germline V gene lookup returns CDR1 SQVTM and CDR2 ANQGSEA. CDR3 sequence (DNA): TGCAGCGTTGCCGGTGCTAGCGGGAGGGCCGATGAGCAGTTCTTC. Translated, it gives CSVAGASGRADEQFF.

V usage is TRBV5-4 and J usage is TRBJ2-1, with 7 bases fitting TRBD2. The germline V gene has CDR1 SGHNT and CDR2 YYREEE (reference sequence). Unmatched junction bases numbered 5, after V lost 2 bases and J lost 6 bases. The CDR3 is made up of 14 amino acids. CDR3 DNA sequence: TGTGCCAGCAGCTTAGTGGGGACTATCAATGAGCAGTTCTTC. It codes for CASSLVGTINEQFF.

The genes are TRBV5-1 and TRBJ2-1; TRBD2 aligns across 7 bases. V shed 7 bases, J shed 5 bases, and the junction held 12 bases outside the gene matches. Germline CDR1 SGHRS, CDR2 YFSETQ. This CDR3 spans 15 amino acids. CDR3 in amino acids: CASSVAGDQHNEQFF. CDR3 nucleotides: TGCGCCAGCTCGGTGGCGGGGGACCAGCACAATGAGCAGTTCTTC.

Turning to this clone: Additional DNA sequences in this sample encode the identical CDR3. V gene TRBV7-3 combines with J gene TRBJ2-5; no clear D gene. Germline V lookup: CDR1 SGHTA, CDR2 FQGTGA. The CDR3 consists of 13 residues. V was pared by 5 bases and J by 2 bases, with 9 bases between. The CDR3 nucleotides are TGTGCCAGCAGCCTAGGTGGACAAGAGACCCAGTACTTC. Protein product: CASSLGGQETQYF.

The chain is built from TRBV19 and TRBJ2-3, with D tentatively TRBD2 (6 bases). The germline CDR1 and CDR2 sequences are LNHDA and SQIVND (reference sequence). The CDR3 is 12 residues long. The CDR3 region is CATGEYTDTQYF. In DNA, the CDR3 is TGTGCGACGGGGGAATACACAGATACGCAGTATTTT.

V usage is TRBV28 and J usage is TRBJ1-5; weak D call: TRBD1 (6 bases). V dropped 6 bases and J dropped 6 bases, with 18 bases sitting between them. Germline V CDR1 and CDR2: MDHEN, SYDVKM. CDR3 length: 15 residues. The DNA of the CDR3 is TGTGCCAGCAGCCAAGCGAACAGGGTGACTCAGCCCCAGCATTTT. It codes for CASSQANRVTQPQHF.

DNA for the CDR3: TGTGCCAGCAGCTTAGGGAGTTCGAGGACAGGGGGCCTCAGGGAGCAGTACTTC. It codes for CASSLGSSRTGGLREQYF. This rearrangement joins TRBV7-9 to TRBJ2-7; 11 nucleotides agree with TRBD1. Trimming removed 1 base from V and 7 bases from J; junction bases left unmatched: 15. This CDR3 contains 18 residues. From germline, CDR1 is SEHNR and CDR2 FQNEAQ (reference sequence).

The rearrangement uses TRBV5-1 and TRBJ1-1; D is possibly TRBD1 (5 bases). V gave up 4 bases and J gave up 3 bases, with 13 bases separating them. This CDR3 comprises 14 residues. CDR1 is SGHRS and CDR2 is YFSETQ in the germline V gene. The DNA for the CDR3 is TGCGCCAGCAGCAAGGTAGGCAGGGACACTGAAGCTTTCTTT. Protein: CASSKVGRDTEAFF.

The CDR3 loop is CASRSGGETQYF. The CDR3 coding sequence is TGTGCCAGCAGAAGCGGAGGCGAGACCCAGTACTTC. J is TRBJ2-5 and V is TRBV28; tentatively, D is TRBD2 (5 bases). CDR3 length: 12 residues. Germline assignment: CDR1 MDHEN and CDR2 SYDVKM. The V and J ends lost 6 bases and 5 bases respectively, with 10 bases between them.

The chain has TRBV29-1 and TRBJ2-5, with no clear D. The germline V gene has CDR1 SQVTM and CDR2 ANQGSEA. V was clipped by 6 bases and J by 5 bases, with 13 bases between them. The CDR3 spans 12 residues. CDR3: CSVRRSQETQYF. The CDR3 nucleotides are TGCAGCGTCCGGAGATCTCAGGAGACCCAGTACTTC.

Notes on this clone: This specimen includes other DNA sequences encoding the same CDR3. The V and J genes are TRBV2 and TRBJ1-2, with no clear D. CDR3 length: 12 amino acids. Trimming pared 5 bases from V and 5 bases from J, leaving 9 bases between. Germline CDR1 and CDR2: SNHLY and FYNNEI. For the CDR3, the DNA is TGTGCCAGCAGTCTCGGCGATTATGGCTACACCTTC. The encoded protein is CASSLGDYGYTF.

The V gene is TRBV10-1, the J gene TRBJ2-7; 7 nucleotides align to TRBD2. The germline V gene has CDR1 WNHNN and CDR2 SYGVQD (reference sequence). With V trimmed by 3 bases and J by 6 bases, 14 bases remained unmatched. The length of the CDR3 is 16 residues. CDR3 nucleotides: TGCGCCAGCAGTGAATTGGGAAGAGGGAGGGGCGGCGAGCAGTACTTC. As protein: CASSELGRGRGGEQYF.

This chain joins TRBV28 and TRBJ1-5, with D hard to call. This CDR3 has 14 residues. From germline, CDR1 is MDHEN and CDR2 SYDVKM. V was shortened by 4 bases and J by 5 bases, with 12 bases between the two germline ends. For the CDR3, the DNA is TGTGCCAGCAGTTCCACCTGGTTGGATCAGCCCCAGCATTTT. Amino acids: CASSSTWLDQPQHF.

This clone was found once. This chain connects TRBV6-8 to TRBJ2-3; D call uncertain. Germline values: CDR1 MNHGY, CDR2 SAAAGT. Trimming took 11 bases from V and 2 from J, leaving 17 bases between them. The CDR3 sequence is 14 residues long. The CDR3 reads CAGKTLGATDTQYF. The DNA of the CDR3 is TGTGCCGGTAAGACCCTCGGAGCCACAGATACGCAGTATTTT.

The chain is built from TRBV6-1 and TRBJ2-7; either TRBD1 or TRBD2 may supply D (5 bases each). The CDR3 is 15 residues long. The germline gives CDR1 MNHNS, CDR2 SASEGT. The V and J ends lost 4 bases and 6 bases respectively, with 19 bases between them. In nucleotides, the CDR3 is TGTGCCAGCAGTGCCAGGACTTCCTCTGGGGGCGAGCAGTACTTC. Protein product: CASSARTSSGGEQYF.

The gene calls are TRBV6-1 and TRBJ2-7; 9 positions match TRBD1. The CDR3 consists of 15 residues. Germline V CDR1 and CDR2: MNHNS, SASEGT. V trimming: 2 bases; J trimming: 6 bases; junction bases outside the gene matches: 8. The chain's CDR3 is CASSEPGQGTSEQYF. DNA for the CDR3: TGTGCCAGCAGTGAACCTGGACAGGGGACCAGCGAGCAGTACTTC.

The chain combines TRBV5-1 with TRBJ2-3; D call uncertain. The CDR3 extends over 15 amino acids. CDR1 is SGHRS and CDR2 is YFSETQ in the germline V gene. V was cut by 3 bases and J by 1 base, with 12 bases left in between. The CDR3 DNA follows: TGCGCCAGCAGCTCGGGCGGACCCCGCACAGATACGCAGTATTTT. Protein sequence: CASSSGGPRTDTQYF.

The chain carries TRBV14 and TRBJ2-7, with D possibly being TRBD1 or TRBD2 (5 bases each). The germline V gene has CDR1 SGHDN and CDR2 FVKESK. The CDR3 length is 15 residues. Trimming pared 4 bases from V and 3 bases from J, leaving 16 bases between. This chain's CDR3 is CASSLPGRMFYEQYF. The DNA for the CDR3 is TGTGCCAGCAGCCTACCGGGACGGATGTTCTACGAGCAGTACTTC.

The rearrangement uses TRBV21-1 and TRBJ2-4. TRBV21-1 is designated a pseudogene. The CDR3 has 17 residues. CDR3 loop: CASSKELTRMGENIQYF. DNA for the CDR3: TGTGCCAGCAGCAAAGAGCTTACTAGAATGGGGGAAAACATTCAGTACTTC.